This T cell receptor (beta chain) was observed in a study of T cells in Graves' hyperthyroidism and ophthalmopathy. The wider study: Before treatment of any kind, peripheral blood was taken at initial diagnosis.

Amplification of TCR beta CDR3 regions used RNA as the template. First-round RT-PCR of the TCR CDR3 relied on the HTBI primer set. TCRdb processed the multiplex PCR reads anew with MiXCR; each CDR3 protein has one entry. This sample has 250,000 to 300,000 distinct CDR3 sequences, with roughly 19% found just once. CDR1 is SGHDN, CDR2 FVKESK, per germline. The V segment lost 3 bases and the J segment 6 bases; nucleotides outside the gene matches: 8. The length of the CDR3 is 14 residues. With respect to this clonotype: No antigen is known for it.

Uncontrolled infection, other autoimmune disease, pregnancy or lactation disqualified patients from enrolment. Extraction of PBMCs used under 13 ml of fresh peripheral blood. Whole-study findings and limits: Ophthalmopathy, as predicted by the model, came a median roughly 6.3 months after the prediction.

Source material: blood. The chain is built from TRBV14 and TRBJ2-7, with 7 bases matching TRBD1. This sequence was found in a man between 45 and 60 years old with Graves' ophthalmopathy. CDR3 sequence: CASSQASGGSEQYF. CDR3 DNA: TGTGCCAGCAGCCAGGCATCAGGGGGTAGCGAGCAGTACTTC.